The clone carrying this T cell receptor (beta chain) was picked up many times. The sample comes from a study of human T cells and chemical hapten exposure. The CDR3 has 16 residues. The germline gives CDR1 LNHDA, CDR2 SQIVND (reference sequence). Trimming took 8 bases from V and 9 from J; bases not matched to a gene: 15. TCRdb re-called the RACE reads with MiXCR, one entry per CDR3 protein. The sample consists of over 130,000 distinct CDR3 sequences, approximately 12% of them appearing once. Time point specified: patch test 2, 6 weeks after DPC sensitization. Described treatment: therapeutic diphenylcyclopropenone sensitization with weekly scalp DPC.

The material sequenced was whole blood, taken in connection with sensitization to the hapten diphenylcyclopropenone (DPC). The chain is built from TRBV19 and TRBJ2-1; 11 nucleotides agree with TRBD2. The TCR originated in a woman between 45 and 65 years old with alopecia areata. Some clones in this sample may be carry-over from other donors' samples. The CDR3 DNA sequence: TGTGCCAGTGTCACTACAACTAGCGGGAGTCGGGGTGAGCAGTTCTTC. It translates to CASVTTTSGSRGEQFF.